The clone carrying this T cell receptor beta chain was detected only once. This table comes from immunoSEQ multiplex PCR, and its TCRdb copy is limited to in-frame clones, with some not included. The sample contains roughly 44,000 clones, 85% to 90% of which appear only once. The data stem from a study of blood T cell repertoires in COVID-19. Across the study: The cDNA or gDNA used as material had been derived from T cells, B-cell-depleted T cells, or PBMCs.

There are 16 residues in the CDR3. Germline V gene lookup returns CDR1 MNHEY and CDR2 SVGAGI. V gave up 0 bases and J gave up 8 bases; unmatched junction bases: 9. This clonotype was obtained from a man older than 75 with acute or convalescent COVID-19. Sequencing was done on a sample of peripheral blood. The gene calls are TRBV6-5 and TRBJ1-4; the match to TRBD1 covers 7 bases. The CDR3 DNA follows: TGTGCCAGCAGTTACTCGAGAGGGGACAGAGGGGAAAAACTGTTTTTT. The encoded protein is CASSYSRGDRGEKLFF.